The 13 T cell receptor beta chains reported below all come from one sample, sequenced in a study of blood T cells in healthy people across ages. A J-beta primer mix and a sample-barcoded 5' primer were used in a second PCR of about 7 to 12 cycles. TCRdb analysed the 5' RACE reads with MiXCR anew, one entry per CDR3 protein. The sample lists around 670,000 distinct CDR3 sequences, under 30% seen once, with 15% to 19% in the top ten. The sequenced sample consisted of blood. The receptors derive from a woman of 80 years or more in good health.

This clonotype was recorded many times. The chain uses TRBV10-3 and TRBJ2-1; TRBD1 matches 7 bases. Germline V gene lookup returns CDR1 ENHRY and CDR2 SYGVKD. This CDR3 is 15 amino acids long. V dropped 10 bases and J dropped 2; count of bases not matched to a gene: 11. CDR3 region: CATLERQGTYNEQFF. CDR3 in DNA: TGTGCCACCCTGGAACGACAGGGTACCTACAATGAGCAGTTCTTC.

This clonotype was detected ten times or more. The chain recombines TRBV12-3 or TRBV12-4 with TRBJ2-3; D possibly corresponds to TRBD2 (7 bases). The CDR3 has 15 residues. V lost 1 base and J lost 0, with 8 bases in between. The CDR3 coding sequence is TGTGCCAGCAGTTTAGAGGGGGGGAGCACAGATACGCAGTATTTT. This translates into CASSLEGGSTDTQYF.

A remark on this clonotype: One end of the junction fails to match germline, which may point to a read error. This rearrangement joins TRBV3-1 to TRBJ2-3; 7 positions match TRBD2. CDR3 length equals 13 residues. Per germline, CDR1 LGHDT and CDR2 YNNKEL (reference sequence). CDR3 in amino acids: CAGSSHGGREQYF. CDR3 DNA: TGTGCCGGCAGCTCCCATGGAGGGAGGGAGCAGTATTTT.

This chain's CDR3 is CASSLGPGQGEDEQFF. CDR3 coding DNA: TGTGCCAGCAGCTTAGGTCCCGGACAGGGGGAGGATGAGCAGTTCTTC. V and J are TRBV11-3 and TRBJ2-1; 10 bases agree with TRBD1. Germline V gene lookup returns CDR1 SGHNT and CDR2 YENEEA. There are 16 residues in the CDR3. With 1 base clipped from V and 8 bases from J, the junction kept 8 bases outside the gene matches. Combining the CDR3 with reference TRBV11-3 and TRBJ2-1 gives the whole variable domain EAGVVQSPRYKIIEKKQPVAFWCNPISGHNTLYWYLQNLGQGPELLIRYENEEAVDDSQLPKDRFSAERLKGVDSTLKIQPAELGDSAVYLCASSLGPGQGEDEQFFGPGTRLTVL.

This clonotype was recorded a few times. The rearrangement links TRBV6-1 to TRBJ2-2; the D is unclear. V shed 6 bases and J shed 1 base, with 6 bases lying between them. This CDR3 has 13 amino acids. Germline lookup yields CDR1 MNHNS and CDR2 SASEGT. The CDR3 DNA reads TGTGCCAGCAGGGCGGAGAACACCGGGGAGCTGTTTTTT. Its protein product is CASRAENTGELFF.

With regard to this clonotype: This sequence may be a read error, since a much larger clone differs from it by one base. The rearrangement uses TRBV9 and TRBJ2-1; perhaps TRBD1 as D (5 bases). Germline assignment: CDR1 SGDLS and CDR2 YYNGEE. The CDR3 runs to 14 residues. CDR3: CASSGAGIYNEQLF. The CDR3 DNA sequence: TGTGCCAGCAGCGGGGCAGGGATCTACAATGAGCAGTTATTC.

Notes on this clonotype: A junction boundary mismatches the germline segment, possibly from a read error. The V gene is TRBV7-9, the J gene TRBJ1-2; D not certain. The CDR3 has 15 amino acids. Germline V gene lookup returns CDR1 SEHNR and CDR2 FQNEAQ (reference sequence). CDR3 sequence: CANSTPPESRYGYTF. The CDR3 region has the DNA TGTGCCAACAGCACCCCCCCAGAGTCCCGCTATGGCTACACCTTC.

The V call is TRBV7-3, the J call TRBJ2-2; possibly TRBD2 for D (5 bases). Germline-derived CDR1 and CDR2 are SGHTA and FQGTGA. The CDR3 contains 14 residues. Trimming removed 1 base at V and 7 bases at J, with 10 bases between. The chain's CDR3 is CASSLRGSGGELFF. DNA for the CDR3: TGTGCCAGCAGCTTAAGAGGGTCGGGCGGGGAGCTGTTTTTT.

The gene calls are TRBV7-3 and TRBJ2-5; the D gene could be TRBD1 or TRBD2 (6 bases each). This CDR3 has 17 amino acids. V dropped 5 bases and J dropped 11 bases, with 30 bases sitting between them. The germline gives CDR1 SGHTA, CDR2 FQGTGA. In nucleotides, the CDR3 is TGTGCCAGCAGCCCAGCGCGCGGGACAAGACTCGGCAATGAGCAGTACTTC. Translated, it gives CASSPARGTRLGNEQYF.

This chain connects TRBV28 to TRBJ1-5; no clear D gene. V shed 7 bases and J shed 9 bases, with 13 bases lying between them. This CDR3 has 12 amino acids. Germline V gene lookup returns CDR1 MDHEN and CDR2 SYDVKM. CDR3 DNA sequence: TGTGCCAGCATCTCATTCGGTGGGCCCCAGCATTTT. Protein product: CASISFGGPQHF.

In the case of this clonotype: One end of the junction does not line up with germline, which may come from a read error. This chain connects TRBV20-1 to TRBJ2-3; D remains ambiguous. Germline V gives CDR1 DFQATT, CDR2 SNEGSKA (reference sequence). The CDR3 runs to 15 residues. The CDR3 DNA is TGCAGTGCTCGAGAGGAGAGAAGGGACACAGATACGCAGTATTTT. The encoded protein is CSAREERRDTDTQYF.

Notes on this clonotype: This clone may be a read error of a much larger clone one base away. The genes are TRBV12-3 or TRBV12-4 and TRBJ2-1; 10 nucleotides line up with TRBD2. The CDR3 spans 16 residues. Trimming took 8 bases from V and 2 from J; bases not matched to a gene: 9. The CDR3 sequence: CASGTASGGAYNEQFF. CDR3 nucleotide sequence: TGTGCCAGCGGTACCGCAAGCGGGGGGGCCTACAATGAGCAGTTCTTC.

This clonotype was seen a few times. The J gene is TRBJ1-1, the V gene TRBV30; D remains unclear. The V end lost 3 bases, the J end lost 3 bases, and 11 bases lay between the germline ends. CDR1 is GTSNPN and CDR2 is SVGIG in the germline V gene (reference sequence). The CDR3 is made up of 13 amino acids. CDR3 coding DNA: TGTGCCTGGAGCGAGAGGATGGACACTGAAGCTTTCTTT. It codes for CAWSERMDTEAFF.